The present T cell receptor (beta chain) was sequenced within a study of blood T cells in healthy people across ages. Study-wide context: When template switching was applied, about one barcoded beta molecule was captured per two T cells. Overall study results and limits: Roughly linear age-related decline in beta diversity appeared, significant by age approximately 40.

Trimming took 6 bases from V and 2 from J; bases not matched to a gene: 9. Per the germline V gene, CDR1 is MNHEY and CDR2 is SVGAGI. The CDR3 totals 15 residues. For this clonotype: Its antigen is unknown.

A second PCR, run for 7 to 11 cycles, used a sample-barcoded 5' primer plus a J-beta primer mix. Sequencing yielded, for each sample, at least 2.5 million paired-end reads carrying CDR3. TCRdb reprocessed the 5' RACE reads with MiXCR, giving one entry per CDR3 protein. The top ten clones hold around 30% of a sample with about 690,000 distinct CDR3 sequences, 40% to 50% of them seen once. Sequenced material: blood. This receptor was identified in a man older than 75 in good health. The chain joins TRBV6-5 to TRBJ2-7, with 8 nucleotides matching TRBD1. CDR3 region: CASSLRTGPPYEQYF. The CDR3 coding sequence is TGTGCCAGCAGCCTCCGGACAGGGCCTCCCTACGAGCAGTACTTC.